This T cell receptor (beta chain) was sequenced in a study of human T cells and chemical hapten exposure (dated by TCRdb to the early 2020s). About the study as a whole: For sensitization, 2% DPC in acetone was applied to an approximately 2 cm by approximately 2 cm area of upper inner arm skin. Patients additionally received weekly therapeutic DPC doses to the scalp throughout the approximately 25-week study period. Patch testing was performed on the upper back with Finn chambers containing 0.01% DPC, and the patch tests were scored after 6 days according to International Contact Dermatitis Research Group standards. The patient cohort, mostly female, included alopecia areata with under or over 50% scalp involvement, alopecia totalis and alopecia universalis. Libraries were combined into a pool for sequencing, and differences in TCR yield between samples came mainly from small differences in library volumes within the pool. This study followed changes in the peripheral blood TCR repertoire in vivo during primary and secondary sensitization of alopecia patients to the hapten diphenylcyclopropenone (DPC). Blood was sampled from patients pre-sensitization (week 0) and at 2, 6 and about 24 weeks after DPC sensitization. Blood for TCR sequencing was provided by twenty-nine alopecia patients at one to four time points (pre-sensitization, 2, 6 and 24 weeks). Study-level results and caveats: Expanded TCRs formed significantly more large CDR3 similarity clusters than pre-sensitization or healthy control sets, consistent with antigen-driven responses. The number of TCRs above 1 in 1000 frequency did not change with DPC sensitization; there was no evidence of global repertoire structure alterations. The number of PT1 expanded TCRs positively correlated with patch test score, significant at thresholds 8, 16 and 32 but not 4. Repeated subsampling changed both the strength of the expansion versus patch-test correlation and the threshold at which the correlation became significant. All patients had alopecia, a presumed autoimmune disease, so their immune response might differ from that of healthy individuals.

This clonotype was observed at least ten times. Its specific antigen is unknown. No base-level quality is on record; no much larger clone is a single base apart. The label giving this sample's time point can be read as: patch test 2, 6 weeks after DPC sensitization. The treatment or condition label on this specimen signifies: therapeutic diphenylcyclopropenone sensitization with weekly scalp DPC. Blood at each patch-test visit was drawn before the patch test was applied. Patients were considered eligible if aged 18 to 70, diagnosed with alopecia and deemed suitable for DPC therapy, and patients were excluded if pregnant. Total RNA was isolated from unfractionated whole blood collected in Tempus Blood RNA tubes. Library creation used RACE. The sample was run on a NextSeq 500. Library preparation attached unique molecular identifiers to individual cDNA molecules for quantitative, reproducible TCR counting. From each blood RNA sample, both TCR alpha and TCR beta chains were sequenced. The published analysis was carried out like this. A median of roughly 99,000 TCRs per sample was observed, with a range of 23,224 to 690,600. The Decombinator software suite was used to annotate V, J and CDR3 in the TCR reads. For the PS versus PT1 abundance plots, all samples were subsampled to the same number of TCRs (28,000). Expanded TCRs were defined as absent before sensitization and observed at least eight times at the 2-week time point. TCRdb handled the public reads itself, with Q25 trimming in fastp and clone calling in MiXCR, and kept productive beta chains. Rows with a matching CDR3 protein are joined into one entry that keeps the most common DNA and genes. These V and J calls are TCRdb output, not the study's own analysis. This sample is represented by some 150,000 distinct CDR3 sequences; roughly 10% of them were singletons. Jointly, the top ten make up approximately 1.3% of the sample.

The CDR3 contains 14 residues, cysteine and phenylalanine counted. The sequence is cut down to CDR3 DNA, 42 bases in frame from base 1. From a lookup of the germline V gene, CDR1 and CDR2 are SGHTA and FQGNSA. V gives up 5 bases and J gives up 6 bases, and the segment between their germline ends measures 17 bases. This sequence uses TRBV7-2 and TRBJ2-7; a weak D assignment points to TRBD1 (6 bases agree). The receptor's source is a woman between 50 and 59 years old with alopecia areata. Some clones in this sample may be carry-over from other donors' samples. The material sequenced was whole blood, taken in connection with sensitization to the hapten diphenylcyclopropenone (DPC). The CDR3 reads as follows: CASSPTGPLAEQYF. The sequenced DNA is TGTGCCAGCAGCCCTACAGGGCCCCTCGCCGAGCAGTACTTC.